Reported below is one T cell receptor (beta chain). Its antigen is still unknown. No qualities accompany the bases; no much larger clone lies one base away. These data belong to a study of T cell clonotyping in hematopoietic cell transplantation (dated by TCRdb to the early 2020s). About the study as a whole: A total of more than 130 blood samples were collected in the study from a few dozen consecutive transplant recipients and their related donors. Recruitment of patients ran from 2015 to early 2017, and follow-up continued until late 2020 or until death.

Study-wide findings and limitations: Recipient repertoires showed only a small fraction of overlap with donor repertoires, and over 97% appeared de novo at the given depth. After transplant, TCR diversity in recipients dropped, and pathologically expanded clonotypes climbed progressively between day 30 and day 180. The sample size was limited, and CD4 and CD8 repertoire contributions could not be separated because cells were not sorted. Broader TCR repertoire diversity after transplant was predicted by Inverse Simpson Index values from donors and from recipients before transplant.

TCR beta CDR3 regions were amplified from genomic DNA with the immunoSEQ assay, a bias-controlled multiplex PCR using V- and J-specific primers. A second PCR step added a proprietary barcode and Illumina adapter sequences to the CDR3 amplicons. An Illumina MiSeq instrument was used to sequence the CDR3 libraries. In the original analysis: Export and quality control were performed with immunoSEQ Analyzer 3.0, and downstream analyses were performed with R Bioconductor and Immunarch. Only productive rearrangements in the normalized downsampled data set were used to calculate repertoire metrics. In the normalized cohort, clonotypes with more than 5 templates were defined as pathologically expanded. The Inverse Simpson Index served as the measure of repertoire diversity. To capture all clonotypes, the CMV-specificity analyses were run on the non-normalized data set. In TCRdb, the immuneACCESS table is reduced to in-frame sequences with V and J assigned. These tables do not hold every clone; where another copy was compared, an unresolved V gene accounts for under half, and the others remain unexplained. The V and J calls and clone size were taken over from that table, and D and trimming were inferred from the DNA. The sample contains some 40,000 clones, less than 95% of them found a single time. Together, the top ten hold roughly 0.82% of the sample.

Blood samples for TCR beta sequencing were provided by related transplant donors. Nuclei Lysis Solution was used to extract genomic DNA from fresh or cryopreserved unfractionated peripheral blood mononuclear cells. The receptor was isolated from a woman aged 45-60 years in good health. Some clones in this sample may be carry-over from other donors' samples. Source material: peripheral blood mononuclear cells.

The CDR3 loop reads CASGFWFGPDDTEAFF. The DNA reads TGTGCTAGTGGTTTTTGGTTCGGGCCGGACGACACTGAAGCTTTCTTT. The sequence joins TRBV12-5 to TRBJ1-1, with the D gene not clear enough to name. Trimming costs V 3 bases and J 3 bases, and their ends lie 17 bases apart. The germline V gene encodes CDR1 LGHNT and CDR2 FRNRAP. From its cysteine to its phenylalanine, the CDR3 spans 16 amino acids. The CDR3 DNA has 48 bases and is translated from base 1.